This entry is about one T cell receptor (beta chain). Compared with the rest of its sample, this clonotype is medium-sized (0.01 to 0.1%). The target of this receptor is not known. No base quality information exists; no much larger clone differs at one position. These data originate in a study of patients and donors after allogeneic stem cell transplantation (dated by TCRdb to between 2020 and 2021). CDR1 is given as MNHEY and CDR2 as SVGAGI, both from the germline V gene. The CDR3 holds 11 amino acids from the cysteine to the phenylalanine. Here the CDR3 DNA is all that survives: 33 bases in frame from base 1. Trimming removed 6 bases from V and 7 bases from J, leaving 9 bases between the germline ends. The library was generated by RT-PCR. The sequencer was a NextSeq 550. TCRdb reworked the public reads: Q25 trimming with fastp, MiXCR clone assembly, productive beta chains retained. A single entry per CDR3 protein holds the most common genes and DNA from its merged rows. The sample table holds 87,000 or so distinct CDR3 sequences, of which less than 5% were seen once. The top ten clones comprise less than 3% of the sample.

Material: blood, either unsorted or a sorted T cell fraction (not recorded which). Recombination linked TRBV6-5 to TRBJ1-2, and perhaps TRBD1 as D gene, on 5 matching bases. This receptor was identified in a human donor who was either an allogeneic HSCT recipient or a stem cell or donor lymphocyte infusion donor (not recorded which). It is not recorded whose cells these are; they may come from a transplant donor. The CDR3 amino acid sequence is: CASRSGVGYTF. The bases are TGTGCCAGCAGGTCGGGGGTTGGCTACACCTTC.